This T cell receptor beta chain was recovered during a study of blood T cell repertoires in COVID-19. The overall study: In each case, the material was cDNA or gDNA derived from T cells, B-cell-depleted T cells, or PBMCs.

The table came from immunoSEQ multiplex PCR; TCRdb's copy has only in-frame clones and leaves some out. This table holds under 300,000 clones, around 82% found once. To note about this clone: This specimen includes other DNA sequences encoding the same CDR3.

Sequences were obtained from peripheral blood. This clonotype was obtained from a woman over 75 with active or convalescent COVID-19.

CDR3 sequence: CASSLGQANTEAFF. In DNA, the CDR3 is TGTGCCAGCAGCTTAGGGCAGGCGAACACTGAAGCTTTCTTT. The V call is TRBV7-8, the J call TRBJ1-1; no reliable D call. CDR3 size: 14 residues. Trimming left V 1 base short and J 1 base short, with 7 bases between. Germline loops: CDR1 SGHVS, CDR2 FQNEAQ.